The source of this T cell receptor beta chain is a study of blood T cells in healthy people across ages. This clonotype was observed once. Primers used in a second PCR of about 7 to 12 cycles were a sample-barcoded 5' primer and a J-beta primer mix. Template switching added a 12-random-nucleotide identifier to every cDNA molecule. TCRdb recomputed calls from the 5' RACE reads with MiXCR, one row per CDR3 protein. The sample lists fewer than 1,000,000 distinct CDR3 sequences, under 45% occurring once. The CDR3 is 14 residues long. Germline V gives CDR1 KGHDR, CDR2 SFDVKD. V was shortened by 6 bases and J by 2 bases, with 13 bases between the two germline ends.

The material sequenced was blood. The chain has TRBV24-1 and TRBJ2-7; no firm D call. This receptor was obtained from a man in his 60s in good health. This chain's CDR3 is CATSTDRAPYEQYF. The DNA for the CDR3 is TGTGCCACCAGTACGGATAGGGCACCCTACGAGCAGTACTTC.